The source of this T cell receptor beta chain is a study of molecular identifiers for immune sequencing clone quantification. Libraries of bulk TCR were made by previously described methods (with listed TCR primers). TCRdb re-derived calls from the PCR reads in MiXCR, one entry per CDR3 protein. The sample holds a few hundred thousand distinct CDR3 sequences, around 21% seen once. This clonotype has at least ten counts. Its target is not known. Overall study results and limits: It was shown that clones above 20 RNA copies held over 97% of effector molecules, but under 1% in naive cells. Barcodes shared by identical TCR molecules could lead to underestimated sizes of highly expanded clones.

Naive CD8 T cells were FACS-sorted by CD8+CD4-CCR7+CD45RA+ markers. The V end lost 5 bases, the J end lost 4 bases, and 9 bases lay between the germline ends. The CDR3 is 12 amino acids. Looked up from germline, CDR1 is SEHNR and CDR2 is FQNEAQ (reference sequence). This TCR was sampled from a human donor in good health. Some libraries in this study had Jurkat cell RNA spiked in. The sample taken for sequencing was naive CD8+ T cells from blood, with Jurkat cell RNA spiked in. This sample's subset: FACS-sorted CD8+CD4-CCR7+CD45RA+ naive T cells. V usage is TRBV7-9 and J usage is TRBJ2-7, with D hard to call. The CDR3 DNA sequence: TGTGCCAGCAGCCCCTTTGGGTACGAGCAGTACTTC. It encodes CASSPFGYEQYF.